The 10 T cell receptor beta chains reported below all come from one sample, sequenced in a study of T cells in Graves' hyperthyroidism and ophthalmopathy (dated by TCRdb to between 2018 and 2020). The library relied on multiplex PCR. The instrument given in TCRdb is Illumina HiSeq 2000. Amplification of TCR beta CDR3 regions was carried out from RNA transcripts. A first-round RT-PCR of the TCR CDR3 used the HTBI primer set with the Qiagen OneStep RT-PCR kit. Clones were called with MiXCR by TCRdb after fastp trimmed the public reads at Q25, and only in-frame beta chains were retained. All rows with the same CDR3 protein become a single entry with the most common DNA and genes. Within this sample are roughly 500,000 distinct CDR3 sequences, with about half of them counted one time only. Around 17% of the sample belongs to the ten largest clones. The sequenced sample consisted of peripheral blood or thyroid tissue (not recorded which). These receptors came from an adult woman with Graves' disease, either hyperthyroidism or ophthalmopathy (not recorded which).

This clonotype was recorded only once. The chain couples TRBV7-9 to TRBJ2-5; D gene ambiguous. The CDR3 runs to 14 residues. CDR1 is SEHNR, CDR2 FQNEAQ, per germline (reference sequence). With 4 bases removed from V and 2 bases from J, the gap between germline ends came to 11 bases. The CDR3 DNA follows: TGTGCCAGCAGCTGGGATGTGACGCAAGAGACCCAGTACTTC. Translating it yields CASSWDVTQETQYF.

There are many counts of this clonotype. The DNA of the CDR3 is TGTGCCAGCAGCGTACGATGGAATTCACCCCTCCACTTT. It encodes CASSVRWNSPLHF. V and J are TRBV9 and TRBJ1-6; D unclear. Trimming left V 1 base short and J 7 bases short, with 6 bases between. Germline lookup yields CDR1 SGDLS and CDR2 YYNGEE. The CDR3 length is 13 residues.

In its sample, this clonotype was seen many times. V and J are TRBV5-1 and TRBJ1-5, with 8 bases identical to TRBD1. V was clipped by 0 bases and J by 5 bases; unmatched bases: 4. Germline CDR1 SGHRS, CDR2 YFSETQ. The CDR3 spans 15 residues. The CDR3 loop is CASSLGQGLDQPQHF. The CDR3 DNA reads as TGCGCCAGCAGCTTGGGACAGGGGCTTGATCAGCCCCAGCATTTT.

A remark on this clonotype: The CDR3 end shows no conserved phenylalanine or tryptophan, and so a read error is likely. Because the CDR3's place on the DNA is in doubt, the DNA is left out and the CDR3 is given as listed by TCRdb. The chain joins TRBV7-3 to TRBJ1-1. Ends included, the CDR3 has 9 residues. Germline V gene lookup returns CDR1 SGHTA and CDR2 FQGTGA. CDR3 protein: CASSLGVAG.

This clonotype was counted ten times or more. J is TRBJ1-2 and V is TRBV5-6; possible D gene TRBD1, 5 bases. Germline lookup yields CDR1 SGHDT and CDR2 YYEEEE. V was shortened by 0 bases and J by 8 bases, with 14 bases between the two germline ends. The CDR3 is 14 amino acids. CDR3 coding DNA: TGTGCCAGCAGCTTGGTCGGAGGGGAAAGCGGCTACACCTTC. This codes for CASSLVGGESGYTF. Combining the CDR3 with reference TRBV5-6 and TRBJ1-2 gives the whole variable domain DAGVTQSPTHLIKTRGQQVTLRCSPKSGHDTVSWYQQALGQGPQFIFQYYEEEERQRGNFPDRFSGHQFPNYSSELNVNALLLGDSALYLCASSLVGGESGYTFGSGTRLTVV.

This clonotype was recorded at least ten times. The chain's CDR3 is CASSLFGAGNTIYF. CDR3 sequence (DNA): TGTGCCAGCAGCTTGTTCGGTGCTGGAAACACCATATATTTT. The V gene is TRBV7-9, the J gene TRBJ1-3; D gene ambiguous. V lost 3 bases and J lost 2, with 8 bases in between. The CDR3 is 14 residues long. Germline values: CDR1 SEHNR, CDR2 FQNEAQ (reference sequence).

This sequence joins TRBV28 and TRBJ1-2; possible D gene TRBD1, 6 bases. The germline CDR1 and CDR2 sequences are MDHEN and SYDVKM. CDR3 size: 12 residues. V was cut by 5 bases and J by 8 bases, with 12 bases left in between. CDR3: CASSIRTVGYTF. The CDR3 nucleotides are TGTGCCAGCAGTATCCGGACAGTCGGCTACACCTTC.

There are a few counts of this clonotype. This rearrangement joins TRBV7-9 to TRBJ2-6; the D call may be TRBD1 or TRBD2 (5 bases each). Germline V gene data show CDR1 as SEHNR and CDR2 as FQNEAQ (reference sequence). The CDR3 extends over 18 amino acids. Between the trimmed V and J ends, which lost 4 bases and 3 bases, there was a span of 19 bases. This chain's CDR3 is CASSSAGTLAGGANVLTF. The CDR3, as DNA: TGTGCCAGCAGCTCCGCCGGGACCCTTGCTGGTGGGGCCAACGTCCTGACTTTC.

As DNA, the CDR3 is TGCGCCAGCAAGGACAGGGAAACTAATGAAGCTTTCTTT. It codes for CASKDRETNEAFF. The J gene is TRBJ1-1, the V gene TRBV5-1; TRBD1 matches 8 bases. Germline assignment: CDR1 SGHRS and CDR2 YFSETQ. The CDR3 is 13 amino acids. J was trimmed by 7 bases and V by 6 bases; bases with no gene match: 8.

This clonotype was picked up many times. V is TRBV7-8 and J is TRBJ1-5; D unclear. The ends were cut back, 1 base at V and 2 bases at J, with 9 bases in the middle. Germline lookup yields CDR1 SGHVS and CDR2 FQNEAQ. This CDR3 region has 15 residues. In DNA, the CDR3 is TGTGCCAGCAGCTTAGGTTGGCAGCGCAATCAGCCCCAGCATTTT. This encodes CASSLGWQRNQPQHF.